This TCR beta chain was sequenced in a study of blood T cell repertoires in COVID-19. Across the study: Collection of acute and convalescent COVID-19 samples took place in the United States, Italy and Spain. PBMCs, B-cell-depleted T cells, or T cells provided the cDNA or gDNA that made up the material.

Trimming cost V 2 bases and J 3 bases, with 13 bases left between them. The CDR3 has 15 amino acids. In germline, CDR1 is MNHEY, CDR2 SVGEGT. This clone appeared once. How the authors handled the data: How many nucleated cells were present was estimated from reference gene primer amplification. Profiling relied on immunoSEQ multiplex PCR, and the TCRdb table lists in-frame clones only, not all of them. V and J calls and clone size are those listed in that table; D and trimming were worked out from the DNA. The table records tens of thousands of clones, around nine tenths of them present only once. Sequencing was carried out using peripheral blood. The origin of this receptor is a human donor with active COVID-19. The donor label of this sample is uncertain. This chain uses TRBV6-2 or TRBV6-3 with TRBJ2-5; tentative D call: TRBD2 (6 bases). CDR3 in DNA: TGTGCCAGCAGTTACATGGGTGGGAGGAAAGAGACCCAGTACTTC. Protein sequence: CASSYMGGRKETQYF.